Listed below are T cell receptor beta chains from one sample, sequenced in a study of cytomegalovirus exposure and HLA in healthy donors. Profiled with immunoSEQ multiplex PCR; TCRdb holds only in-frame clones, not every one. The sample holds about 230,000 clones, roughly 89% seen once. Source material: PBMCs. The receptor source for this set is a young woman in good health and CMV-seronegative. Each CDR3 is given with its conserved first and last residue. Each record gives: D gene, V gene, clone size, J gene, CDR3 protein, CDR3 DNA. The D gene is left open where the match is weak. Some rows have no size entry. The others give once, few or many, or a class for an expanded clone.

d_call: NA; v_call: TRBV5-6; clone_size: NA; j_call: TRBJ1-1; cdr3_aa: CASSLAGRHLNTEAFF; cdr3_nt: TGTGCCAGCAGCTTGGCCGGGAGGCATCTGAACACTGAAGCTTTCTTT
d_call: NA; v_call: TRBV5-6; clone_size: NA; j_call: TRBJ1-2; cdr3_aa: CASSLAGLGTQFYGYTF; cdr3_nt: TGTGCCAGCAGCTTGGCCGGGTTAGGGACACAGTTCTATGGCTACACCTTC
d_call: TRBD2; v_call: TRBV11-2; clone_size: NA; j_call: TRBJ2-5; cdr3_aa: CASSLDLRAGGPLRETQYF; cdr3_nt: TGTGCCAGCAGCTTAGACCTTAGAGCGGGAGGGCCTTTAAGAGAGACCCAGTACTTC
d_call: NA; v_call: TRBV7-2; clone_size: NA; j_call: TRBJ2-5; cdr3_aa: CASSLDLSGGKETQYF; cdr3_nt: TGTGCCAGCAGCTTAGATCTGTCCGGGGGAAAAGAGACCCAGTACTTC
d_call: TRBD2; v_call: TRBV5-5; clone_size: NA; j_call: TRBJ2-7; cdr3_aa: CASSLAWTSGGYEQYF; cdr3_nt: TGTGCCAGCAGCTTGGCGTGGACTAGCGGAGGGTACGAGCAGTACTTC
d_call: NA; v_call: TRBV5-1; clone_size: NA; j_call: TRBJ2-7; cdr3_aa: CASSLDVRSEQYF; cdr3_nt: TGCGCCAGCAGCTTGGATGTGAGGTCCGAGCAGTACTTC
d_call: NA; v_call: TRBV2; clone_size: NA; j_call: TRBJ1-6; cdr3_aa: CASTPGGYNSPLHF; cdr3_nt: TGTGCCAGCACCCCAGGAGGCTATAATTCACCCCTCCACTTT
d_call: TRBD1; v_call: TRBV5-4; clone_size: NA; j_call: TRBJ2-4; cdr3_aa: CASSRDSKNIQYF; cdr3_nt: TGTGCCAGCAGCAGGGACAGCAAAAACATTCAGTACTTC
d_call: NA; v_call: TRBV7-9; clone_size: NA; j_call: TRBJ2-5; cdr3_aa: CASSLGPWGDETQYF; cdr3_nt: TGTGCCAGCAGCTTAGGGCCCTGGGGGGACGAGACCCAGTACTTC
d_call: NA; v_call: TRBV6-5; clone_size: NA; j_call: TRBJ1-5; cdr3_aa: CASSTRNQPQHF; cdr3_nt: TGTGCCAGCAGTACCCGGAATCAGCCCCAGCATTTT
d_call: NA; v_call: TRBV11-2; clone_size: NA; j_call: TRBJ1-1; cdr3_aa: CASRITGRNTEAFF; cdr3_nt: TGTGCCAGCAGGATTACAGGGAGGAACACTGAAGCTTTCTTT
d_call: TRBD1; v_call: TRBV29-1; clone_size: few; j_call: TRBJ1-2; cdr3_aa: CSVGGGHGYTF; cdr3_nt: TGCAGCGTTGGAGGGGGCCATGGCTACACCTTC
d_call: NA; v_call: TRBV29-1; clone_size: once; j_call: TRBJ1-1; cdr3_aa: CSVVEQGNTEAFF; cdr3_nt: TGCAGCGTTGTAGAGCAGGGGAACACTGAAGCTTTCTTT
d_call: NA; v_call: TRBV30; clone_size: NA; j_call: TRBJ2-7; cdr3_aa: CAWSVLTAYEQYF; cdr3_nt: TGTGCCTGGAGTGTACTGACAGCCTACGAGCAGTACTTC
d_call: TRBD2; v_call: TRBV4-1; clone_size: NA; j_call: TRBJ2-4; cdr3_aa: CASSQGLAGRGNIQYF; cdr3_nt: TGCGCCAGCAGCCAAGGTTTAGCGGGACGGGGGAACATTCAGTACTTC
d_call: NA; v_call: TRBV15; clone_size: NA; j_call: TRBJ2-3; cdr3_aa: CATSRDSDTQYF; cdr3_nt: TGTGCCACCAGCAGAGATTCGGATACGCAGTATTTT
d_call: NA; v_call: TRBV7-2; clone_size: NA; j_call: TRBJ1-1; cdr3_aa: CASSLVRVTNTEAFF; cdr3_nt: TGTGCCAGCAGCTTAGTAAGAGTGACAAACACTGAAGCTTTCTTT
d_call: TRBD1; v_call: TRBV7-2; clone_size: once; j_call: TRBJ1-5; cdr3_aa: CASSLGTGHQPQHF; cdr3_nt: TGTGCCAGCAGCTTAGGGACAGGCCATCAGCCCCAGCATTTT
d_call: TRBD1; v_call: TRBV5-8; clone_size: once; j_call: TRBJ2-5; cdr3_aa: CASSKGDRGETQYF; cdr3_nt: TGTGCCAGCAGCAAGGGGGACAGGGGCGAGACCCAGTACTTC
d_call: TRBD1; v_call: TRBV27; clone_size: once; j_call: TRBJ2-1; cdr3_aa: CASSPGTGWSEQFF; cdr3_nt: TGTGCCAGCAGTCCCGGGACAGGGTGGAGTGAGCAGTTCTTC
d_call: TRBD1; v_call: TRBV18; clone_size: few; j_call: TRBJ1-2; cdr3_aa: CASSSSTGANYGYTF; cdr3_nt: TGTGCCAGCTCATCATCGACAGGGGCTAACTATGGCTACACCTTC
d_call: TRBD2; v_call: TRBV11-1; clone_size: NA; j_call: TRBJ2-3; cdr3_aa: CASSLEIAGSTDTQYF; cdr3_nt: TGTGCCAGCAGCCTCGAAATAGCGGGAAGCACAGATACGCAGTATTTT
d_call: NA; v_call: TRBV5-1; clone_size: once; j_call: TRBJ2-6; cdr3_aa: CASSRAQVPSSGANVLTF; cdr3_nt: TGCGCCAGCAGCCGTGCCCAGGTGCCCAGCTCTGGGGCCAACGTCCTGACTTTC
d_call: TRBD2; v_call: TRBV30; clone_size: NA; j_call: TRBJ2-5; cdr3_aa: CAWSHTGLAGEGSETQYF; cdr3_nt: TGTGCCTGGAGCCACACAGGACTAGCGGGAGAGGGTTCCGAGACCCAGTACTTC
d_call: NA; v_call: TRBV29-1; clone_size: NA; j_call: TRBJ1-1; cdr3_aa: CSVVEDMNTEAFF; cdr3_nt: TGCAGCGTTGTCGAGGATATGAACACTGAAGCTTTCTTT
d_call: NA; v_call: TRBV4-2; clone_size: NA; j_call: TRBJ2-7; cdr3_aa: CASSQAGTTYEQYF; cdr3_nt: TGTGCCAGCAGCCAAGCAGGGACAACCTACGAGCAGTACTTC
d_call: NA; v_call: TRBV11-3; clone_size: NA; j_call: TRBJ2-7; cdr3_aa: CASSSGSVAEQYF; cdr3_nt: TGTGCCAGCAGCTCTGGGAGTGTCGCCGAGCAGTACTTC
d_call: NA; v_call: TRBV2; clone_size: once; j_call: TRBJ2-1; cdr3_aa: CASKGLDNEQFF; cdr3_nt: TGTGCCAGCAAGGGACTGGACAATGAGCAGTTCTTC
d_call: NA; v_call: TRBV6-5; clone_size: NA; j_call: TRBJ1-2; cdr3_aa: CASSHGLETNYGYTF; cdr3_nt: TGTGCCAGCAGCCACGGGTTGGAGACTAACTATGGCTACACCTTC
d_call: NA; v_call: TRBV7-9; clone_size: once; j_call: TRBJ2-5; cdr3_aa: CASSFSGQETQYF; cdr3_nt: TGTGCCAGCAGCTTTAGCGGACAAGAGACCCAGTACTTC
d_call: TRBD2; v_call: TRBV19; clone_size: NA; j_call: TRBJ2-1; cdr3_aa: CASSRGLAGLNEQFF; cdr3_nt: TGTGCCAGTAGCCGCGGACTAGCGGGACTCAATGAGCAGTTCTTC
d_call: TRBD2; v_call: TRBV4-3; clone_size: NA; j_call: TRBJ2-5; cdr3_aa: CASSQALAGQETQYF; cdr3_nt: TGCGCCAGCAGCCAAGCTTTAGCGGGGCAAGAGACCCAGTACTTC
d_call: TRBD2; v_call: TRBV15; clone_size: NA; j_call: TRBJ2-5; cdr3_aa: CATSSGTSGGFQETQYF; cdr3_nt: TGTGCCACCAGCTCGGGGACTAGCGGGGGGTTCCAAGAGACCCAGTACTTC
d_call: NA; v_call: TRBV7-2; clone_size: NA; j_call: TRBJ2-1; cdr3_aa: CASSFGGLADEQFF; cdr3_nt: TGTGCCAGCAGCTTTGGGGGCCTGGCGGATGAGCAGTTCTTC
d_call: NA; v_call: TRBV21-1; clone_size: few; j_call: TRBJ1-2; cdr3_aa: CASSKAGKDGGDGYTF; cdr3_nt: TGTGCCAGCAGCAAAGCGGGCAAGGACGGCGGGGATGGCTACACCTTC
d_call: TRBD2; v_call: TRBV4-3; clone_size: NA; j_call: TRBJ2-3; cdr3_aa: CASSRGLAGTDTQYF; cdr3_nt: TGCGCCAGCAGCCGGGGACTAGCGGGAACGGATACGCAGTATTTT
d_call: NA; v_call: TRBV15; clone_size: NA; j_call: TRBJ1-4; cdr3_aa: CATSRGGSGREKLFF; cdr3_nt: TGTGCCACCAGCAGAGGAGGGTCAGGGAGGGAAAAACTGTTTTTT
d_call: TRBD1; v_call: TRBV18; clone_size: NA; j_call: TRBJ2-1; cdr3_aa: CASSPRGHGNEQFF; cdr3_nt: TGTGCCAGCTCACCCAGGGGGCATGGGAATGAGCAGTTCTTC
d_call: NA; v_call: TRBV11-2; clone_size: NA; j_call: TRBJ2-1; cdr3_aa: CASSFLRSGNEQFF; cdr3_nt: TGTGCCAGCAGCTTTCTCCGGTCGGGCAATGAGCAGTTCTTC
d_call: TRBD2; v_call: TRBV15; clone_size: NA; j_call: TRBJ2-7; cdr3_aa: CATSRTSGAPYEQYF; cdr3_nt: TGTGCCACCAGCAGGACTAGCGGGGCTCCCTACGAGCAGTACTTC
d_call: NA; v_call: TRBV7-3; clone_size: few; j_call: TRBJ2-1; cdr3_aa: CASSQYGAGIEQFF; cdr3_nt: TGTGCCAGCAGCCAATACGGGGCGGGGATTGAGCAGTTCTTC
d_call: NA; v_call: TRBV6-5; clone_size: NA; j_call: TRBJ1-2; cdr3_aa: CASTHGGIATGYTF; cdr3_nt: TGTGCCAGCACCCACGGGGGTATCGCGACCGGCTACACCTTC
d_call: TRBD1; v_call: TRBV7-6; clone_size: NA; j_call: TRBJ2-7; cdr3_aa: CASSNGQGTYEQYF; cdr3_nt: TGTGCCAGCAGCAATGGACAGGGAACCTACGAGCAGTACTTC
d_call: NA; v_call: TRBV19; clone_size: NA; j_call: TRBJ2-5; cdr3_aa: CASSRTGVETQYF; cdr3_nt: TGTGCCAGTAGTAGAACGGGAGTCGAGACCCAGTACTTC
d_call: NA; v_call: TRBV7-2; clone_size: NA; j_call: TRBJ1-1; cdr3_aa: CASSYQGTRMIYDTEAFF; cdr3_nt: TGTGCCAGCAGCTATCAGGGAACTCGAATGATTTACGACACTGAAGCTTTCTTT
d_call: TRBD1; v_call: TRBV2; clone_size: NA; j_call: TRBJ1-2; cdr3_aa: CASTPQGIGGYTF; cdr3_nt: TGTGCCAGCACGCCACAGGGGATTGGCGGCTACACCTTC
d_call: NA; v_call: TRBV27; clone_size: NA; j_call: TRBJ1-1; cdr3_aa: CASRIQGVNTEAFF; cdr3_nt: TGTGCCAGCAGAATCCAGGGTGTGAACACTGAAGCTTTCTTT
d_call: NA; v_call: TRBV9; clone_size: NA; j_call: TRBJ1-2; cdr3_aa: CASSSPPGGYTF; cdr3_nt: TGTGCCAGCAGCAGTCCCCCGGGGGGCTACACCTTC
d_call: TRBD1; v_call: TRBV18; clone_size: NA; j_call: TRBJ1-2; cdr3_aa: CASSPLEGATDGYTF; cdr3_nt: TGTGCCAGCTCACCTTTGGAGGGGGCAACCGATGGCTACACCTTC
d_call: NA; v_call: TRBV29-1; clone_size: NA; j_call: TRBJ1-2; cdr3_aa: CSVVGSHYGYTF; cdr3_nt: TGCAGCGTTGTGGGCAGTCACTATGGCTACACCTTC
d_call: TRBD2; v_call: TRBV27; clone_size: NA; j_call: TRBJ2-7; cdr3_aa: CASSFASGTITYEQYF; cdr3_nt: TGTGCCAGCAGTTTCGCCTCCGGGACTATAACCTACGAGCAGTACTTC